The T cell receptor beta chain described here comes from a study of graft-versus-host responses after intestinal transplantation. Overall study context: Tacrolimus plus steroids were given to all recipients for approximately 3 years, preceded by anti-thymocyte globulin induction. Study results and limitations: GvH clonotypes were identified within recipient marrow, with a subset emerging first in ileum or blood. Declines in HvG clones occurring early post-transplant were associated with peak circulating GvH clone levels.

The ends were cut back, 0 bases at V and 7 bases at J, with 24 bases in the middle. CDR1 and CDR2 (germline): SGHAT, FQNNGV. The CDR3 is 18 amino acids. Only a few counts were recorded for this clone. TCRdb's copy holds only in-frame clones and misses some; the assay was immunoSEQ multiplex PCR. The sample contains roughly 9,700 clones, roughly 38% of which appear only once. Irradiated, violet-dye-labeled stimulators (roughly 200,000) were plated alongside roughly 200,000 CFSE-labeled responders. CFSE-low proliferating responders, CD3+CD4+ and CD3+CD8+, were sorted post-reaction. The receptor was derived from a human patient who received an intestinal transplant. The V gene is TRBV11-2, the J gene TRBJ1-2, with D perhaps matching TRBD1 (5 bases). The sequenced sample was alloreactive CD8+ T cells from a mixed lymphocyte reaction culture, obtained before intestinal transplant. Subset of the sample: CFSE-low proliferating T cells sorted from roughly six-day pre-transplant mixed lymphocyte reaction (GvH or HvG direction). As DNA, the CDR3 is TGTGCCAGCAGCTTAGATACCCCGACAGATCCGACGACGAGTGGCTACACCTTC. This encodes CASSLDTPTDPTTSGYTF.